This record concerns one T cell receptor beta chain sequence. Its antigen is unknown. The treatment: roughly 10-day PBMC culture with coronavirus spike peptide pools or control peptides (ViraFEST assay). The unexposed donor gave CD4+ T cells before the COVID-19 pandemic (2011-2018). These data come from a study of vaccination and CD4 T cells after COVID-19. Study details: Investigators stimulated cells with overlapping spike peptides drawn from SARS-CoV-2, HCoV-NL63, HCoV-OC43 and HCoV-229E.

Sequenced with the Oncomine TCR Beta short-read assay was DNA taken from cultured CD4+ T cells. TCRdb independently ran MiXCR on the PCR reads; one entry per CDR3 protein. The sample consists of about 6,600 distinct CDR3 sequences, 50% to 65% of them appearing once. The CDR3 consists of 18 residues. Per germline, CDR1 SGHTA and CDR2 FQGNSA. Trimming took 1 base from V and 2 from J; bases not matched to a gene: 5. This sequence originates from a human donor in good health. The sequenced sample was CD4+ T cells from blood, cultured in vitro. The chain couples TRBV7-2 to TRBJ2-3, with TRBD2 matching over 14 bases. The CDR3 DNA follows: TGTGCCAGCAGCTTAGGACTAGCGGGGGGGCGGATCACAGATACGCAGTATTTT. This codes for CASSLGLAGGRITDTQYF.